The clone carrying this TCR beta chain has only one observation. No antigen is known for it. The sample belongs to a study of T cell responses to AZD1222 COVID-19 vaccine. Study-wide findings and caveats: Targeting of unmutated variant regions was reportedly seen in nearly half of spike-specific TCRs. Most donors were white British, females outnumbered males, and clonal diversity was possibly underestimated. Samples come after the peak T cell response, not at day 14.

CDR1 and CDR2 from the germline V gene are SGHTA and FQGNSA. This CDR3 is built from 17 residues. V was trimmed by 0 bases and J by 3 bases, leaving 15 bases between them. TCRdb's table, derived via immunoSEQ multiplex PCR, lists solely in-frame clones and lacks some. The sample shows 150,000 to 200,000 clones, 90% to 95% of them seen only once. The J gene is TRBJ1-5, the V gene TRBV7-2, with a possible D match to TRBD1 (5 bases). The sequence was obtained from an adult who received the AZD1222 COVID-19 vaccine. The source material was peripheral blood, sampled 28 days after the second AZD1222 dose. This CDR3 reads CASSLAPNGANNQPQHF. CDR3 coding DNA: TGTGCCAGCAGCTTAGCCCCAAACGGGGCTAACAATCAGCCCCAGCATTTT.